A single sample gave rise to the 28 T cell receptor beta chains below, sequenced in a study of PD-1 blockade in classical Hodgkin lymphoma. Every single patient, without exception, relapsed after autologous stem cell transplantation, and brentuximab vedotin exposure varied. Repertoires were generated with immunoSEQ multiplex PCR, while TCRdb's copy carries only in-frame clones and drops some. There are 3,500 to 5,500 clones in the sample; around 60% occur only once, and 37% lies in the top ten. Specimen: peripheral blood mononuclear cells (PBMCs), collected at baseline. The source is a human donor with classical Hodgkin lymphoma.

This clone was counted between two and nine times. This chain links TRBV19 with TRBJ1-2; no clear D gene. CDR1 is LNHDA, CDR2 SQIVND, per germline (reference sequence). V was shortened by 10 bases and J by 5 bases, with 29 bases between the two germline ends. CDR3 size: 17 residues. CDR3 sequence reads: CATKVIGSKKEDYGYTF. CDR3 coding DNA: TGTGCCACCAAAGTGATCGGCAGTAAGAAAGAGGATTATGGCTACACCTTC.

This clone has only one observation. The V gene is TRBV30, the J gene TRBJ2-7; 11 bases match TRBD2. CDR3 length equals 14 residues. The V gene end was trimmed by 4 bases and the J gene end by 6 bases; junction bases not matched to a gene: 8. Germline-derived CDR1 and CDR2 are GTSNPN and SVGIG (reference sequence). Written as DNA, the CDR3 is TGTGCCTGGATTGTAGCGGGGGGGGCGGGCGAGCAGTACTTC. It is translated as CAWIVAGGAGEQYF.

The chain uses TRBV7-2 and TRBJ1-1, with TRBD1 matching 9 bases. Trimming cost V 6 bases and J 4 bases; bases outside gene matches: 9. The CDR3 spans 15 residues. CDR1 is SGHTA, CDR2 FQGNSA, per germline. CDR3 sequence reads: CASSRGGTGTTEAFF. The DNA for the CDR3 is TGTGCCAGCAGTCGGGGGGGGACAGGGACCACTGAAGCTTTCTTT. Based on the CDR3 plus reference TRBV7-2 and TRBJ1-1, the full variable domain is GAGVSQSPSNKVTEKGKDVELRCDPISGHTALYWYRQSLGQGLEFLIYFQGNSAPDKSGLPSDRFSAERTGGSVSTLTIQRTQQEDSAVYLCASSRGGTGTTEAFFGQGTRLTVV.

J is TRBJ2-7 and V is TRBV5-1; no clear D gene. The CDR3 loop spans 12 amino acids. CDR1 is SGHRS, CDR2 YFSETQ, per germline. V shed 7 bases and J shed 0 bases, with 8 bases lying between them. The CDR3 region is CASGYSSYEQYF. The DNA of the CDR3 is TGCGCCAGCGGGTATAGCTCCTACGAGCAGTACTTC. Variable domain in full (rest from reference TRBV5-1 and TRBJ2-7): KAGVTQTPRYLIKTRGQQVTLSCSPISGHRSVSWYQQTPGQGLQFLFEYFSETQRNKGNFPGRFSGRQFSNSRSEMNVSTLELGDSALYLCASGYSSYEQYFGPGTRLTVT.

Judged by abundance, this clone is large (0.1 to 1%). V gene TRBV9 combines with J gene TRBJ2-1; D is unresolved. Germline values: CDR1 SGDLS, CDR2 YYNGEE. The CDR3 contains 11 residues. The V end was cut by 3 bases, the J end by 7 bases, with 5 bases between. The CDR3 spells CASSDLNEQFF. The DNA for the CDR3 is TGTGCCAGCAGCGACTTGAATGAGCAGTTCTTC. Combining the CDR3 with reference TRBV9 and TRBJ2-1 gives the whole variable domain DSGVTQTPKHLITATGQRVTLRCSPRSGDLSVYWYQQSLDQGLQFLIQYYNGEERAKGNILERFSAQQFPDLHSELNLSSLELGDSALYFCASSDLNEQFFGPGTRLTVL.

This sequence joins TRBV30 and TRBJ2-1; D might be TRBD1 (6 bases). This CDR3 region has 14 residues. Trimming shortened V by 1 base and J by 5 bases, and 12 bases separated the two germline ends. Germline CDR1 and CDR2: GTSNPN and SVGIG (reference sequence). The DNA of the CDR3 is TGTGCCTGGAGTGCAGGGGCAGGGGACAATGAGCAGTTCTTC. Protein: CAWSAGAGDNEQFF.

This clone was observed a handful of times. This sequence joins TRBV10-2 and TRBJ2-1; D perhaps matches TRBD1 (6 bases). Germline V gene lookup returns CDR1 WSHSY and CDR2 SAAADI. The CDR3 extends over 13 amino acids. Trimming shortened V by 5 bases and J by 10 bases, and 15 bases separated the two germline ends. This chain's CDR3 is CASSWTERGEQFF. The CDR3 DNA follows: TGCGCCAGCAGTTGGACGGAGAGGGGGGAGCAGTTCTTC.

The J gene is TRBJ2-1, the V gene TRBV9, with D perhaps matching TRBD2 (6 bases). V shed 3 bases and J shed 3 bases, with 10 bases lying between them. The CDR3 runs to 14 residues. Germline assignment: CDR1 SGDLS and CDR2 YYNGEE. CDR3 nucleotides: TGTGCCAGCAGCGGCGGGGCGGACTACAATGAGCAGTTCTTC. Encoded protein: CASSGGADYNEQFF.

This rearrangement joins TRBV4-1 to TRBJ2-3; 10 nucleotides agree with TRBD2. CDR3 length: 15 residues. Germline V CDR1 and CDR2: MGHRA, YSYEKL. J lost 2 bases, V lost 2 bases, and 1 base had no gene match. CDR3 residues: CASSQLAGVTDTQYF. Written as DNA, the CDR3 is TGCGCCAGCAGCCAACTAGCGGGAGTCACAGATACGCAGTATTTT.

This chain links TRBV5-1 with TRBJ1-1; no clear D gene. This CDR3 is 12 amino acids long. V was clipped by 0 bases and J by 4 bases, with 4 bases between them. Germline V gene sequence: CDR1 SGHRS, CDR2 YFSETQ. The CDR3 reads CASSLEGTEAFF. CDR3 bases: TGCGCCAGCAGCTTGGAGGGCACTGAAGCTTTCTTT.

The CDR3 is CASSAFGGSGNTIYF. CDR3 nucleotide sequence: TGTGCCAGCAGCGCCTTCGGCGGCTCTGGAAACACCATATATTTT. This chain connects TRBV9 to TRBJ1-3; no reliable D call. The V and J ends lost 3 bases and 0 bases respectively, with 10 bases between them. This CDR3 is 15 amino acids long. Germline CDR1 and CDR2: SGDLS and YYNGEE.

The genes are TRBV7-8 and TRBJ2-3; 12 bases align to TRBD2. Germline V gives CDR1 SGHVS, CDR2 FQNEAQ. CDR3 size: 15 residues. The J segment lost 3 bases and the V segment lost 6 bases, leaving 4 bases of the junction unmatched. The CDR3 DNA reads as TGTGCCAGCAGATTAACTAGCGGGGGGACAGATACGCAGTATTTT. It is translated as CASRLTSGGTDTQYF.

The V gene is TRBV4-1, the J gene TRBJ2-3; 9 bases agree with TRBD2. The CDR3 is made up of 16 amino acids. The V segment lost 3 bases and the J segment 1 base; nucleotides outside the gene matches: 5. CDR1 and CDR2 (germline): MGHRA, YSYEKL. The CDR3 region is CASSQWASGGTDTQYF. The CDR3 coding sequence is TGCGCCAGCAGCCAGTGGGCTAGCGGGGGCACAGATACGCAGTATTTT.

This clone occurred a few times. The chain uses TRBV7-9 and TRBJ2-7; unclear D gene. Germline-derived CDR1 and CDR2 are SEHNR and FQNEAQ (reference sequence). Trimming shortened V by 5 bases and J by 4 bases, and 12 bases separated the two germline ends. The CDR3 contains 13 residues. For the CDR3, the DNA is TGTGCCAGCAGCCCATCTTCCCGTTACGAGCAGTACTTC. It codes for CASSPSSRYEQYF. Looking up the rest from reference TRBV7-9 and TRBJ2-7 gives the full variable domain: DTGVSQNPRHKITKRGQNVTFRCDPISEHNRLYWYRQTLGQGPEFLTYFQNEAQLEKSRLLSDRFSAERPKGSFSTLEIQRTEQGDSAMYLCASSPSSRYEQYFGPGTRLTVT.

This clone was observed a few times. This chain joins TRBV6-5 and TRBJ2-7; unclear D gene. Trimming left V 7 bases short and J 5 bases short, with 15 bases between. Germline-derived CDR1 and CDR2 are MNHEY and SVGAGI. The CDR3 runs 13 residues. CDR3 bases: TGTGCCAGCACCTCCGGTGGATTCGACGAGCAGTACTTC. It is translated as CASTSGGFDEQYF.

The rearrangement links TRBV5-6 to TRBJ1-1; the D is unclear. Per the germline V gene, CDR1 is SGHDT and CDR2 is YYEEEE. The CDR3 is made up of 14 amino acids. V lost 0 bases and J lost 0, with 6 bases in between. CDR3 in amino acids: CASSLGSVNTEAFF. CDR3 bases: TGTGCCAGCAGCTTGGGCAGCGTGAACACTGAAGCTTTCTTT. Using reference TRBV5-6 and TRBJ1-1 for the parts outside the CDR3, the full variable domain is DAGVTQSPTHLIKTRGQQVTLRCSPKSGHDTVSWYQQALGQGPQFIFQYYEEEERQRGNFPDRFSGHQFPNYSSELNVNALLLGDSALYLCASSLGSVNTEAFFGQGTRLTVV.

The chain carries TRBV28 and TRBJ1-2, with 7 bases matching TRBD1. Germline CDR1 is MDHEN and CDR2 is SYDVKM. CDR3 length: 12 residues. V lost 6 bases, J lost 8 bases, and 6 bases stayed unmatched. The CDR3 spells CASRGQLGGYTF. The DNA of the CDR3 is TGTGCCAGCAGGGGACAGCTTGGAGGCTACACCTTC.

The chain carries TRBV6-1 and TRBJ2-5, with 8 bases aligning to TRBD1. The CDR3 consists of 15 residues. Germline assignment: CDR1 MNHNS and CDR2 SASEGT. After removal of 1 base from V and 5 bases from J, the junction contained 6 bases not matched to a gene. CDR3 residues: CASSEGTGTVETQYF. The DNA for the CDR3 is TGTGCCAGCAGTGAAGGGACAGGGACCGTGGAGACCCAGTACTTC.

This clone was seen just once. This chain joins TRBV5-1 and TRBJ2-5; the D gene is possibly TRBD2 (7 bases). The CDR3 runs to 14 residues. Trimming stripped 4 bases from V and 0 bases from J, with 10 bases between. The germline V gene has CDR1 SGHRS and CDR2 YFSETQ. CDR3 in DNA: TGCGCCAGCAGCCGGGGGGCGGACCAAGAGACCCAGTACTTC. Translation: CASSRGADQETQYF.

This clone was observed a handful of times. Here the CDR3 reads CASSPPVGRDSYNEQFF. DNA of the CDR3: TGTGCCAGCAGCCCCCCGGTAGGTAGGGACTCCTACAATGAGCAGTTCTTC. The chain employs TRBV7-9 and TRBJ2-1; D not resolved. This CDR3 is built from 17 residues. V gave up 5 bases and J gave up 0 bases, with 17 bases separating them. Germline CDR1 reads SEHNR; CDR2 reads FQNEAQ (reference sequence).

CDR3 region: CSVGGRGLANSYEQYF. The CDR3 DNA reads as TGCAGCGTTGGGGGTAGGGGACTAGCGAACTCCTACGAGCAGTACTTC. The V gene is TRBV29-1, the J gene TRBJ2-7; TRBD2 aligns across 10 bases. With 4 bases clipped from V and 0 bases from J, the junction kept 9 bases outside the gene matches. Per germline, CDR1 SQVTM and CDR2 ANQGSEA. This CDR3 region has 16 residues.

This rearrangement joins TRBV19 to TRBJ2-1, with D perhaps TRBD2 (6 bases). The V end lost 1 base, the J end lost 10 bases, and 17 bases lay between the germline ends. CDR1 is LNHDA and CDR2 is SQIVND in the germline V gene (reference sequence). This CDR3 spans 15 amino acids. The CDR3 nucleotides read TGTGCCAGTAGTATAGCTAGCGCCGGAGGAGGGGAGCAGTTCTTC. This sequence encodes CASSIASAGGGEQFF.

The J gene is TRBJ1-5, the V gene TRBV6-7; no definite D call. TRBV6-7 is an ORF, and what it does is uncertain. The CDR3 has 14 amino acids. Trimming took off 2 bases at V and 0 bases at J, with 5 bases between the two ends. The CDR3 bases are TGTGCCAGCAGTTACGGGGATAGCAATCAGCCCCAGCATTTT. It encodes CASSYGDSNQPQHF.

The count of this clone is one. The chain links TRBV4-2 to TRBJ2-7; 9 nucleotides line up with TRBD2. Trimming at V came to 0 bases and at J to 5 bases, leaving 5 bases not matched to a gene. Germline CDR1 and CDR2: LGHNA and YNFKEQ. The CDR3 spans 15 residues. The CDR3 is CASSQDQTSGNEQYF. For the CDR3, the DNA is TGTGCCAGCAGCCAAGATCAGACTAGCGGAAACGAGCAGTACTTC.

This clone was seen only a few times. The chain joins TRBV10-2 to TRBJ2-5; 8 bases line up with TRBD2. The J segment lost 1 base and the V segment lost 2 bases, leaving 9 bases of the junction unmatched. Germline V gives CDR1 WSHSY, CDR2 SAAADI. The CDR3 has 17 residues. In nucleotides, the CDR3 is TGCGCCAGCAGTGAGACGGGGCGGGGGGCGACCCAAGAGACCCAGTACTTC. It specifies CASSETGRGATQETQYF.

This clone was seen more than once but under ten times. This rearrangement joins TRBV9 to TRBJ1-1; D is uncertain. This CDR3 has 14 amino acids. V dropped 0 bases and J dropped 7 bases, with 13 bases sitting between them. CDR1 is SGDLS and CDR2 is YYNGEE in the germline V gene. CDR3 bases: TGTGCCAGCAGCGTAGTGGGGAGCCTAAATGAAGCTTTCTTT. Translation: CASSVVGSLNEAFF.

The chain has TRBV21-1 and TRBJ1-5; the D call of TRBD1 is as the table states it, not checked on the DNA. TRBV21-1 constitutes a pseudogene. The length of the CDR3 is 15 residues. DNA for the CDR3: TGTGCAGCAGTATCGGGACAGGGGCCCAATCAGCCCCAGCATTTT. It yields the protein CAAVSGQGPNQPQHF.

This clone was counted once. This chain connects TRBV6-6 to TRBJ1-5; D gene ambiguous. This CDR3 has 13 residues. In germline, CDR1 is MNHNY, CDR2 SVGAGI (reference sequence). Trimming shortened V by 7 bases and J by 5 bases, and 12 bases separated the two germline ends. Written as DNA, the CDR3 is TGTGCCAGCACCCTCCGGTCTGATCAGCCCCAGCATTTT. It is translated as CASTLRSDQPQHF.